The T cell receptor (beta chain) described here comes from a study of blood T cell repertoires in COVID-19. Study information: Spain, Italy and the United States supplied samples that represented acute and convalescent COVID-19. PBMCs, B-cell-depleted T cells, or T cells provided the cDNA or gDNA that made up the material.

The CDR3 sequence is 13 residues long. CDR1 MNHEY and CDR2 SVGAGI come from the germline V gene. The V end was cut by 2 bases, the J end by 3 bases, with 4 bases between. Original methodology: Reference gene primers were amplified, and this amplification served to estimate nucleated cell counts. Assay: immunoSEQ multiplex PCR; the TCRdb copy retains only in-frame clones and omits some. V, J and clone size reflect that table, while D and trimming were determined from the DNA. This sample has some 71,000 clones, with roughly 89% found just once. The V gene is TRBV6-5, the J gene TRBJ2-2; D is undetermined. The material sequenced was peripheral blood. This clonotype originated in a man aged 25-40 years with acute or convalescent COVID-19. CDR3 in amino acids: CASSYDYTGELFF. The CDR3 nucleotides read TGTGCCAGCAGTTACGACTACACCGGGGAGCTGTTTTTT.